Following are 15 T cell receptor beta chains from one sample sequenced in a study of T cells in Graves' hyperthyroidism and ophthalmopathy (dated by TCRdb to about 2019). The library relied on multiplex PCR. The reads were generated on an Illumina HiSeq 2000. The TCR beta CDR3 regions were amplified from the RNA transcripts. The first round of RT-PCR for the TCR CDR3 was performed with the HTBI primer set and the Qiagen OneStep RT-PCR kit. TCRdb redid the processing of the public reads, applying fastp at Q25 and MiXCR, and retained in-frame beta chains. Rows merge per CDR3 protein into single entries with the most common DNA and genes. Within this sample are about 640,000 distinct CDR3 sequences, with about 14% of them counted one time only. The top ten clonotypes cover approximately 12% of the sample. The sample consisted of blood. The receptors shown here come from a woman between 45 and 60 years old with Graves' ophthalmopathy.

This clonotype was recorded a few times. The chain recombines TRBV4-2 with TRBJ2-1, with 7 nucleotides matching TRBD2. The length of the CDR3 is 15 residues. Germline assignment: CDR1 LGHNA and CDR2 YNFKEQ. V lost 3 bases and J lost 1; bases outside the gene matches: 3. CDR3 in DNA: TGTGCCAGCAGCCAGCGGGAGTGGTCCTACAATGAGCAGTTCTTC. It translates to CASSQREWSYNEQFF.

V gene TRBV5-4 combines with J gene TRBJ1-4; 7 bases are shared with TRBD1. Germline V CDR1 and CDR2: SGHNT, YYREEE (reference sequence). The CDR3 has 17 amino acids. Germline trimming cut 0 bases from V and 3 bases from J; bases unmatched to any gene: 8. The CDR3 DNA sequence: TGTGCCAGCAGCTTGGAACAGGGGCAAGGGGCTAATGAAAAACTGTTTTTT. It specifies CASSLEQGQGANEKLFF.

Ten or more counts support this clonotype. The chain employs TRBV6-1 and TRBJ2-5, with 9 bases fitting TRBD2. This CDR3 is 15 amino acids long. The junction had 5 bases not matched to a gene; V was cut back by 4 bases and J by 2 bases. Germline V gives CDR1 MNHNS, CDR2 SASEGT. CDR3 bases: TGTGCCAGCAGTGCCCGACTAGCGGCTCAAGAGACCCAGTACTTC. It translates to CASSARLAAQETQYF.

The V and J genes are TRBV25-1 and TRBJ2-7; D is perhaps TRBD2 (6 bases). With 2 bases removed from V and 3 bases from J, the gap between germline ends came to 8 bases. Germline lookup yields CDR1 MGHDK and CDR2 SYGVNS. This CDR3 spans 13 amino acids. Here the CDR3 reads CASSEGGYYEQYF. As DNA, the CDR3 is TGTGCCAGCAGTGAAGGAGGGTACTACGAGCAGTACTTC.

This rearrangement joins TRBV10-2 to TRBJ2-5; no clear D gene. CDR3 length equals 12 residues. Germline CDR1 is WSHSY and CDR2 is SAAADI. V was cut by 6 bases and J by 1 base, with 6 bases left in between. CDR3 DNA sequence: TGCGCCAGCAGCCGGGTCCAAGAGACCCAGTACTTC. Residues: CASSRVQETQYF.

This clonotype was detected ten times or more. The chain combines TRBV20-1 with TRBJ2-7; D call uncertain. Germline CDR1 is DFQATT and CDR2 is SNEGSKA (reference sequence). This CDR3 contains 14 residues. V lost 7 bases and J 0 bases, leaving 16 bases between the germline ends. The CDR3 reads CSVLDTQSSYEQYF. The CDR3 DNA sequence: TGCAGTGTTCTAGACACCCAGAGCTCCTACGAGCAGTACTTC.

This chain links TRBV9 with TRBJ1-4, with D possibly TRBD1 on 6 matching bases. V was clipped by 3 bases and J by 7 bases, with 13 bases between them. The CDR3 extends over 14 amino acids. Per the germline V gene, CDR1 is SGDLS and CDR2 is YYNGEE. The CDR3 loop reads CASSGPQGPEKLFF. The DNA of the CDR3 is TGTGCCAGCAGCGGCCCACAGGGTCCTGAAAAACTGTTTTTT.

In this sample, this clonotype turned up many times. The chain joins TRBV20-1 to TRBJ2-3; 10 bases line up with TRBD2. After removal of 6 bases from V and 2 bases from J, the junction contained 8 bases not matched to a gene. Germline V gene lookup returns CDR1 DFQATT and CDR2 SNEGSKA (reference sequence). CDR3 length: 15 residues. This CDR3 reads CSAHSLAGFTDTQYF. In DNA form, the CDR3 reads TGCAGTGCACACTCACTAGCGGGGTTCACAGATACGCAGTATTTT.

This clonotype was detected a few times. The chain is built from TRBV19 and TRBJ1-5; TRBD1 matches 8 bases. The germline V gene encodes CDR1 LNHDA and CDR2 SQIVND (reference sequence). The CDR3 is made up of 13 amino acids. V dropped 6 bases and J dropped 10; count of bases not matched to a gene: 8. CDR3 amino acids: CASSGQGLQPQHF. For the CDR3, the DNA is TGTGCCAGTAGCGGACAGGGTCTTCAACCCCAGCATTTT.

The CDR3 sequence is CASSEARTSGGRTDTQYF. For the CDR3, the DNA is TGTGCCAGCAGTGAAGCAAGAACTAGCGGGGGCCGCACAGATACGCAGTATTTT. The V call is TRBV2, the J call TRBJ2-3; 11 bases match TRBD2. Germline V CDR1 and CDR2: SNHLY, FYNNEI. CDR3 length: 18 residues. J lost 1 base, V lost 0 bases, and 6 bases had no gene match.

This clonotype was seen only a few times. The CDR3 is CASSLGQGGIDEQFF. CDR3 nucleotides: TGTGCCAGCAGCCTTGGACAGGGAGGAATTGATGAGCAGTTCTTC. The chain is built from TRBV7-3 and TRBJ2-1; TRBD1 aligns across 8 bases. V shed 5 bases and J 8 bases; nucleotides not matched to a gene: 11. Germline assignment: CDR1 SGHTA and CDR2 FQGTGA. The CDR3 runs 15 residues.

This clonotype was seen ten or more times. The chain is built from TRBV12-3 or TRBV12-4 and TRBJ1-2; D possibly corresponds to TRBD1 (5 bases). This CDR3 region has 15 residues. V lost 2 bases and J lost 0, with 10 bases in between. For the CDR3, the DNA is TGTGCCAGCAGTTTAAACCGACAGTCTAACTATGGCTACACCTTC. Its protein is CASSLNRQSNYGYTF.

Many counts were recorded for this clonotype. The J gene is TRBJ2-7, the V gene TRBV6-1; 16 positions match TRBD2. Germline CDR1 MNHNS, CDR2 SASEGT. This CDR3 is built from 18 residues. V gave up 5 bases and J gave up 4 bases; unmatched junction bases: 11. The CDR3 protein is CASSPPGLAGGGGYEQYF. The CDR3 coding sequence is TGTGCCAGCAGTCCCCCGGGACTAGCGGGAGGGGGGGGGTACGAGCAGTACTTC.

The chain couples TRBV3-1 to TRBJ2-2, with TRBD2 identical over 12 bases. CDR3 length: 16 residues. V gave up 4 bases and J gave up 6 bases; unmatched junction bases: 6. CDR1 LGHDT and CDR2 YNNKEL come from the germline V gene (reference sequence). The DNA of the CDR3 is TGTGCCAGCAGCCTACCACTAGCGGGAGGCTCCGGGGAGCTGTTTTTT. Its protein product is CASSLPLAGGSGELFF. Using reference TRBV3-1 and TRBJ2-2 for the parts outside the CDR3, the full variable domain is DTAVSQTPKYLVTQMGNDKSIKCEQNLGHDTMYWYKQDSKKFLKIMFSYNNKELIINETVPNRFSPKSPDKAHLNLHINSLELGDSAVYFCASSLPLAGGSGELFFGEGSRLTVL.

Points on this clonotype: This may be a read error, as it is one base from a much larger clone. The V gene is TRBV2, the J gene TRBJ2-1; TRBD1 matches 7 bases. The germline gives CDR1 SNHLY, CDR2 FYNNEI. The CDR3 consists of 13 residues. CDR3 residues: CASRQGTYNKQFF. The CDR3 DNA follows: TGTGCCAGCCGACAGGGAACCTACAATAAGCAGTTCTTC.